This section outlines one TCR beta chain sequence together with its context. Its specific antigen is unknown. Base qualities are not recorded, but no much larger clone differs from it by a single base. The FACS-sorted cells had their genomic DNA extracted, and the commercial immunoSEQ service was used to sequence the TCRbeta chains. As for the original processing: ImmunoSEQ Analyzer software v3.0 and R v3.5.1 were the tools used to analyze the repertoire data. Only productive rearrangements were analyzed, as sequences containing stop codons or out-of-frame rearrangements were removed. The sequencing provider supplied the metrics for Simpson diversity, Shannon entropy, CDR3 length and nucleotide addition. Clonotypes were categorized by frequency as dominant, sub-dominant, low or lowest abundance, and clonotypes below 0.1% were excluded from most analyses. A CDR3 amino acid clonotype was designated public if detected in at least two subjects at a cumulative frequency of at least 0.5%. In its TCRdb copy, this immuneACCESS table keeps in-frame sequences only and misses some clones. Where compared with another copy, unresolved V genes explain less than half of these, and the others have no known cause. D and trimming come from the DNA, and the V and J calls and clone size come from that table. Counted in this sample were around 36,000 clones; over 75% of them appeared once. Approximately 10% of the sample is taken by the ten largest.

The sample's time point label, decoded: naive CD8 control sorted from an acute-time-point sample. Enrolled in the Montreal Hepatitis C Cohort (HEPCO) in Canada, the donors were people who inject drugs, and these donors were followed every 3 months. A positive HCV RNA or antibody test that followed a negative test within the previous 24 weeks was the definition used for acute primary HCV infection. Cells were surface stained with CD3, CD8 and CD45RO antibodies, and an aqua fixable dye was used to exclude dead cells. Among the cohort members were seven or eight spontaneous resolvers, with spontaneous resolution defined as HCV RNA clearance within 24 weeks. From thawed, previously cryostored peripheral blood mononuclear cells, CD8+ T cells were purified through negative selection performed by means of the MACS CD8+ T cell Isolation Kit. A BD FACSAria II cell sorter was used for cell sorting. Cut back by 8 bases and 6 bases, the V and J ends lie 17 bases apart. The germline V gene encodes CDR1 MNHNS and CDR2 SASEGT. The CDR3 numbers 14 residues from cysteine through phenylalanine. The retained sequence is limited to the CDR3, 42 bases, with the frame set at the first base.

These data originate in a study of CD8 T cells in acute hepatitis C reinfection (dated by TCRdb to about 2021). A note on the overall study: The study profiled the TCRbeta repertoire of CD8+ T cells specific for the HCV NS3-1073 epitope during acute infection and after viral clearance. A handful of spontaneous resolvers provided paired acute and follow-up samples.

Paper-wide results and their limitations: CDR3 sequences shared with other epitopes were rare, and differing sequencing approaches may have limited exact matching. The NS3-1073 specific repertoires were highly diverse, and diversity did not differ significantly among acute resolver, follow-up resolver and acute chronic samples. Regardless of outcome, about a dozen public clonotypes were found, and one public clonotype used V04-02/J02-02. Because bulk sequencing covered only the TCRbeta chain, the alphabeta pairing of the public clonotypes could not be determined. TRBV04 and TRBV06 gene families were preferentially used in all groups, and this usage was not explained by overrepresentation in the naive pool. Chronically infected subjects had no follow-up repertoires because NS3-1073 specific cells were too rare to sort.

The receptor's source is a woman younger than 30 who spontaneously cleared hepatitis C infection. The sequencing input was naive CD8+ T cells from PBMCs. The sample's cell subset or site, from its label and the paper: sorted total naive CD45RO-negative CD8+ T cells. The chain was built from TRBV6-1 and TRBJ2-1; the D region possibly corresponds to TRBD1 (6 bases align). The nucleotide sequence reads TGTGCCAGCTATCTACTCGGGGACACCAATGAGCAGTTCTTC. Translation gives CASYLLGDTNEQFF.